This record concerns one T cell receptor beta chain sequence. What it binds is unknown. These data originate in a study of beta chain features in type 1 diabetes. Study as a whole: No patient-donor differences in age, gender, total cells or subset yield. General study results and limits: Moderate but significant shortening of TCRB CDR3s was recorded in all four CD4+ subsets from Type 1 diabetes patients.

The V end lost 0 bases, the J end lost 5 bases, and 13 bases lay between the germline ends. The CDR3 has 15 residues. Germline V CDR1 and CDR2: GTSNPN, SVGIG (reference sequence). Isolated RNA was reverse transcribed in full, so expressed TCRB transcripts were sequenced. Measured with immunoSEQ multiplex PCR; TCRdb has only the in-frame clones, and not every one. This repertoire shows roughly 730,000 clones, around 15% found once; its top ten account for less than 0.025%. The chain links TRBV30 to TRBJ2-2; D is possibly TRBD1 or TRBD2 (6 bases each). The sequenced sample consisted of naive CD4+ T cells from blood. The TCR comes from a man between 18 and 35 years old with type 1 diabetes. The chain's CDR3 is CAWSVPGAVTGELFF. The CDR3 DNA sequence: TGTGCCTGGAGTGTCCCGGGGGCGGTTACCGGGGAGCTGTTTTTT.